A single T cell receptor (beta chain) is shown here with its context. What it recognizes is unknown. The sample belongs to a study of T cell responses to AZD1222 COVID-19 vaccine. Sequencing used immunoSEQ multiplex PCR; TCRdb keeps in-frame clones, though not all of them. Of tens of thousands of clones detected, 84% appear once; the ten largest clones hold about 7%. Study-wide points: Once two AZD1222 doses were given, Spike-specific TCR breadth and depth went up.

CDR1 and CDR2 (germline): SGHTA, FQGNSA. V shed 2 bases and J shed 2 bases, with 6 bases lying between them. CDR3 size: 13 residues. The clonotype originates from an adult in good health. The rearrangement uses TRBV7-2 and TRBJ2-5; D not certain. The sample in question was peripheral blood, obtained on day 0 of AZD1222 vaccination. The CDR3, as DNA: TGTGCCAGCAGCTTACCAGAGCAAGAGACCCAGTACTTC. Amino acids: CASSLPEQETQYF.